The sample holds a few counts of the clone carrying this T cell receptor (beta chain). Its antigen is as yet unknown. There are 16 residues in the CDR3. The germline V gene encodes CDR1 SGHRS and CDR2 YFSETQ. The germline V and J ends were trimmed by 4 bases and 1 base, with 17 bases remaining between them. cDNA synthesis used the whole RNA isolate, giving expressed TCRB sequences. Mean read depth for naive, central memory and regulatory T cell samples was roughly 4 million reads. The method was immunoSEQ multiplex PCR; TCRdb's version includes in-frame clones alone and lacks a portion of them. The sample gives approximately 730,000 clones, about an eighth of which show up once; roughly 0.022% is in the top ten. The data derive from a study of beta chain features in type 1 diabetes. Study-level information: On cell yields, gender and age, patients and healthy donors were similar. Sorted cells numbering some 110 million were examined across all samples. Regarding the study as a whole: Across all four CD4+ subsets, people with type 1 diabetes showed modestly shorter TCRB CDR3s.

The sample was naive CD4+ T cells from blood. The rearrangement uses TRBV5-1 and TRBJ1-1; D not certain. The source of this sequence is a man aged 18 to 30 with type 1 diabetes. CDR3 sequence (DNA): TGCGCCAGCAGCAAAGGTCGGCAGGCCACGAACACTGAAGCTTTCTTT. Its protein product is CASSKGRQATNTEAFF.